What follows describes a single T cell receptor beta chain. CDR1 MNHEY and CDR2 SVGAGI come from the germline V gene. The J segment lost 2 bases and the V segment lost 0 bases, leaving 3 bases of the junction unmatched. The CDR3 is 15 residues long. Authors' data handling: Reference gene primer amplification yielded estimated nucleated cell counts. Sequencing was performed with immunoSEQ multiplex PCR; in TCRdb, only in-frame clones are kept and a portion is missing. The V and J calls and the clone size are those of that table, but D and trimming were determined from the DNA. The table records about 230,000 clones, 75% to 85% of them present only once. This sample was taken from a study of blood T cell repertoires in COVID-19. Study context: COVID-19 samples collected from the United States, Italy and Spain covered acute and convalescent phases. T cells, B-cell-depleted T cells, or PBMCs supplied cDNA or gDNA.

The sample consisted of peripheral blood. V and J are TRBV6-5 and TRBJ2-7, with 8 bases matching TRBD1. The sequence came from a woman aged 40 to 50 who had recovered from COVID-19. In DNA, the CDR3 is TGTGCCAGCAGTTACTCTTTGACAGGGGCCTACGAGCAGTACTTC. This sequence encodes CASSYSLTGAYEQYF.